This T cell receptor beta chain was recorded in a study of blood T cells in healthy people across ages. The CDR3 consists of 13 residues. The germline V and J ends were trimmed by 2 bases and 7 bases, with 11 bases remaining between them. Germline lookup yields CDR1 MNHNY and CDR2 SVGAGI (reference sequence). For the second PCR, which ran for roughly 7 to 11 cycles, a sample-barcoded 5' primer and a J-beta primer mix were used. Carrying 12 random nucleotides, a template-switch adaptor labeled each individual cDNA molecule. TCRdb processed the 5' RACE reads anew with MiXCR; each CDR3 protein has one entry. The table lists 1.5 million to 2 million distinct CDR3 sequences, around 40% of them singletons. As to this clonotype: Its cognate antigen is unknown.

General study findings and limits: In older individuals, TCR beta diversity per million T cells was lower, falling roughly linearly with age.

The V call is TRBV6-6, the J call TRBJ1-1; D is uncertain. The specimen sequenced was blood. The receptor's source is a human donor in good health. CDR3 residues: CASSYGQFNEAFF. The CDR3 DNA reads TGTGCCAGCAGTTACGGGCAGTTTAATGAAGCTTTCTTT.